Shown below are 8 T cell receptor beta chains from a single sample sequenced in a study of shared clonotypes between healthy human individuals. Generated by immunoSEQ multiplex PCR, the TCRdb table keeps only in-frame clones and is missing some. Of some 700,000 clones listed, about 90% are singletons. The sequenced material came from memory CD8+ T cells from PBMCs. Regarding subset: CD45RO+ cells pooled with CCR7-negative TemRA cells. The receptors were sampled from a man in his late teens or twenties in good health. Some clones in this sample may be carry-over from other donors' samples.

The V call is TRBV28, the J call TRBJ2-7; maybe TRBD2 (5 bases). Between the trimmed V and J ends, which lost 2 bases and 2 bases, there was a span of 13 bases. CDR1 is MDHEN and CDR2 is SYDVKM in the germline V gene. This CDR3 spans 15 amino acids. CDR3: CASSLVVGVPYEQYF. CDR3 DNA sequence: TGTGCCAGCAGTTTAGTGGTGGGAGTCCCCTACGAGCAGTACTTC. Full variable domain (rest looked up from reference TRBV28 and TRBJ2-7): DVKVTQSSRYLVKRTGEKVFLECVQDMDHENMFWYRQDPGLGLRLIYFSYDVKMKEKGDIPEGYSVSREKKERFSLILESASTNQTSMYLCASSLVVGVPYEQYFGPGTRLTVT.

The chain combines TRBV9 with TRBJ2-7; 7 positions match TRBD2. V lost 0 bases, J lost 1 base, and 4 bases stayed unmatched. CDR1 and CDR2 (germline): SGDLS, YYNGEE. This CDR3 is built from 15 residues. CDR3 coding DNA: TGTGCCAGCAGCGTAGCTCCGCGGGAGTCCTACGAGCAGTACTTC. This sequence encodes CASSVAPRESYEQYF. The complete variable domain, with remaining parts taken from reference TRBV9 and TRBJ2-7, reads DSGVTQTPKHLITATGQRVTLRCSPRSGDLSVYWYQQSLDQGLQFLIQYYNGEERAKGNILERFSAQQFPDLHSELNLSSLELGDSALYFCASSVAPRESYEQYFGPGTRLTVT.

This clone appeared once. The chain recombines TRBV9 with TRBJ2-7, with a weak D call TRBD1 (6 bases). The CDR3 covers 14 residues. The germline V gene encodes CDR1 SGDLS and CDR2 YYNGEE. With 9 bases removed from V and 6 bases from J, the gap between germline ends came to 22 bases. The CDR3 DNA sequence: TGTGCCACAGGGGCCGGGACGGTCGGCACCGAGCAGTACTTC. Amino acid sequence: CATGAGTVGTEQYF.

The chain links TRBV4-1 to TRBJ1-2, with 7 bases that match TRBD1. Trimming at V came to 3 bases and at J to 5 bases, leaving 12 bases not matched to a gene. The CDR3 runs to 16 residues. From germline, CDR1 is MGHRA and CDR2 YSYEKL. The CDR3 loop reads CASSQGPDRRGYGYTF. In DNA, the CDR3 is TGCGCCAGCAGCCAGGGCCCGGACAGGCGGGGGTATGGCTACACCTTC.

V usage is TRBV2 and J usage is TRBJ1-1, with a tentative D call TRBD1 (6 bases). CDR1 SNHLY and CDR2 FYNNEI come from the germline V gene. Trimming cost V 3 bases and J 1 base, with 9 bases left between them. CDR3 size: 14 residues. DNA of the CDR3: TGTGCCAGCAGTGACACAGGGAGGAACACTGAAGCTTTCTTT. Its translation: CASSDTGRNTEAFF.

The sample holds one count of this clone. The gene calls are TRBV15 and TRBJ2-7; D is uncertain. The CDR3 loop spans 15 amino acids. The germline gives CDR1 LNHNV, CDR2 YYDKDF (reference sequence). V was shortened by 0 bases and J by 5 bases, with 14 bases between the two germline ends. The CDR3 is CATSRDQNFGNEQYF. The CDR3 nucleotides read TGTGCCACCAGCAGAGATCAAAATTTCGGTAACGAGCAGTACTTC.

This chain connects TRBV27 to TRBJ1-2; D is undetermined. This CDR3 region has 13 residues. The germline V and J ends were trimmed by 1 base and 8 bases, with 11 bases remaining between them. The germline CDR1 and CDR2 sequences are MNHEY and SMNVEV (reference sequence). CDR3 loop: CASSLFGSRGYTF. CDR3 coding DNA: TGTGCCAGCAGTTTATTCGGGTCGCGGGGCTACACCTTC.

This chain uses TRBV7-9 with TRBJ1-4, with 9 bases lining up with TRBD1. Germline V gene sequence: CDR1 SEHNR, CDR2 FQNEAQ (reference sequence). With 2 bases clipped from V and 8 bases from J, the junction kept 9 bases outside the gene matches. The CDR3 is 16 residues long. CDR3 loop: CASSLFLGQGDEKLFF. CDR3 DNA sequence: TGTGCCAGCAGCTTATTTCTGGGACAGGGTGACGAAAAACTGTTTTTT. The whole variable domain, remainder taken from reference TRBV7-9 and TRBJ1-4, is DTGVSQNPRHKITKRGQNVTFRCDPISEHNRLYWYRQTLGQGPEFLTYFQNEAQLEKSRLLSDRFSAERPKGSFSTLEIQRTEQGDSAMYLCASSLFLGQGDEKLFFGSGTQLSVL.